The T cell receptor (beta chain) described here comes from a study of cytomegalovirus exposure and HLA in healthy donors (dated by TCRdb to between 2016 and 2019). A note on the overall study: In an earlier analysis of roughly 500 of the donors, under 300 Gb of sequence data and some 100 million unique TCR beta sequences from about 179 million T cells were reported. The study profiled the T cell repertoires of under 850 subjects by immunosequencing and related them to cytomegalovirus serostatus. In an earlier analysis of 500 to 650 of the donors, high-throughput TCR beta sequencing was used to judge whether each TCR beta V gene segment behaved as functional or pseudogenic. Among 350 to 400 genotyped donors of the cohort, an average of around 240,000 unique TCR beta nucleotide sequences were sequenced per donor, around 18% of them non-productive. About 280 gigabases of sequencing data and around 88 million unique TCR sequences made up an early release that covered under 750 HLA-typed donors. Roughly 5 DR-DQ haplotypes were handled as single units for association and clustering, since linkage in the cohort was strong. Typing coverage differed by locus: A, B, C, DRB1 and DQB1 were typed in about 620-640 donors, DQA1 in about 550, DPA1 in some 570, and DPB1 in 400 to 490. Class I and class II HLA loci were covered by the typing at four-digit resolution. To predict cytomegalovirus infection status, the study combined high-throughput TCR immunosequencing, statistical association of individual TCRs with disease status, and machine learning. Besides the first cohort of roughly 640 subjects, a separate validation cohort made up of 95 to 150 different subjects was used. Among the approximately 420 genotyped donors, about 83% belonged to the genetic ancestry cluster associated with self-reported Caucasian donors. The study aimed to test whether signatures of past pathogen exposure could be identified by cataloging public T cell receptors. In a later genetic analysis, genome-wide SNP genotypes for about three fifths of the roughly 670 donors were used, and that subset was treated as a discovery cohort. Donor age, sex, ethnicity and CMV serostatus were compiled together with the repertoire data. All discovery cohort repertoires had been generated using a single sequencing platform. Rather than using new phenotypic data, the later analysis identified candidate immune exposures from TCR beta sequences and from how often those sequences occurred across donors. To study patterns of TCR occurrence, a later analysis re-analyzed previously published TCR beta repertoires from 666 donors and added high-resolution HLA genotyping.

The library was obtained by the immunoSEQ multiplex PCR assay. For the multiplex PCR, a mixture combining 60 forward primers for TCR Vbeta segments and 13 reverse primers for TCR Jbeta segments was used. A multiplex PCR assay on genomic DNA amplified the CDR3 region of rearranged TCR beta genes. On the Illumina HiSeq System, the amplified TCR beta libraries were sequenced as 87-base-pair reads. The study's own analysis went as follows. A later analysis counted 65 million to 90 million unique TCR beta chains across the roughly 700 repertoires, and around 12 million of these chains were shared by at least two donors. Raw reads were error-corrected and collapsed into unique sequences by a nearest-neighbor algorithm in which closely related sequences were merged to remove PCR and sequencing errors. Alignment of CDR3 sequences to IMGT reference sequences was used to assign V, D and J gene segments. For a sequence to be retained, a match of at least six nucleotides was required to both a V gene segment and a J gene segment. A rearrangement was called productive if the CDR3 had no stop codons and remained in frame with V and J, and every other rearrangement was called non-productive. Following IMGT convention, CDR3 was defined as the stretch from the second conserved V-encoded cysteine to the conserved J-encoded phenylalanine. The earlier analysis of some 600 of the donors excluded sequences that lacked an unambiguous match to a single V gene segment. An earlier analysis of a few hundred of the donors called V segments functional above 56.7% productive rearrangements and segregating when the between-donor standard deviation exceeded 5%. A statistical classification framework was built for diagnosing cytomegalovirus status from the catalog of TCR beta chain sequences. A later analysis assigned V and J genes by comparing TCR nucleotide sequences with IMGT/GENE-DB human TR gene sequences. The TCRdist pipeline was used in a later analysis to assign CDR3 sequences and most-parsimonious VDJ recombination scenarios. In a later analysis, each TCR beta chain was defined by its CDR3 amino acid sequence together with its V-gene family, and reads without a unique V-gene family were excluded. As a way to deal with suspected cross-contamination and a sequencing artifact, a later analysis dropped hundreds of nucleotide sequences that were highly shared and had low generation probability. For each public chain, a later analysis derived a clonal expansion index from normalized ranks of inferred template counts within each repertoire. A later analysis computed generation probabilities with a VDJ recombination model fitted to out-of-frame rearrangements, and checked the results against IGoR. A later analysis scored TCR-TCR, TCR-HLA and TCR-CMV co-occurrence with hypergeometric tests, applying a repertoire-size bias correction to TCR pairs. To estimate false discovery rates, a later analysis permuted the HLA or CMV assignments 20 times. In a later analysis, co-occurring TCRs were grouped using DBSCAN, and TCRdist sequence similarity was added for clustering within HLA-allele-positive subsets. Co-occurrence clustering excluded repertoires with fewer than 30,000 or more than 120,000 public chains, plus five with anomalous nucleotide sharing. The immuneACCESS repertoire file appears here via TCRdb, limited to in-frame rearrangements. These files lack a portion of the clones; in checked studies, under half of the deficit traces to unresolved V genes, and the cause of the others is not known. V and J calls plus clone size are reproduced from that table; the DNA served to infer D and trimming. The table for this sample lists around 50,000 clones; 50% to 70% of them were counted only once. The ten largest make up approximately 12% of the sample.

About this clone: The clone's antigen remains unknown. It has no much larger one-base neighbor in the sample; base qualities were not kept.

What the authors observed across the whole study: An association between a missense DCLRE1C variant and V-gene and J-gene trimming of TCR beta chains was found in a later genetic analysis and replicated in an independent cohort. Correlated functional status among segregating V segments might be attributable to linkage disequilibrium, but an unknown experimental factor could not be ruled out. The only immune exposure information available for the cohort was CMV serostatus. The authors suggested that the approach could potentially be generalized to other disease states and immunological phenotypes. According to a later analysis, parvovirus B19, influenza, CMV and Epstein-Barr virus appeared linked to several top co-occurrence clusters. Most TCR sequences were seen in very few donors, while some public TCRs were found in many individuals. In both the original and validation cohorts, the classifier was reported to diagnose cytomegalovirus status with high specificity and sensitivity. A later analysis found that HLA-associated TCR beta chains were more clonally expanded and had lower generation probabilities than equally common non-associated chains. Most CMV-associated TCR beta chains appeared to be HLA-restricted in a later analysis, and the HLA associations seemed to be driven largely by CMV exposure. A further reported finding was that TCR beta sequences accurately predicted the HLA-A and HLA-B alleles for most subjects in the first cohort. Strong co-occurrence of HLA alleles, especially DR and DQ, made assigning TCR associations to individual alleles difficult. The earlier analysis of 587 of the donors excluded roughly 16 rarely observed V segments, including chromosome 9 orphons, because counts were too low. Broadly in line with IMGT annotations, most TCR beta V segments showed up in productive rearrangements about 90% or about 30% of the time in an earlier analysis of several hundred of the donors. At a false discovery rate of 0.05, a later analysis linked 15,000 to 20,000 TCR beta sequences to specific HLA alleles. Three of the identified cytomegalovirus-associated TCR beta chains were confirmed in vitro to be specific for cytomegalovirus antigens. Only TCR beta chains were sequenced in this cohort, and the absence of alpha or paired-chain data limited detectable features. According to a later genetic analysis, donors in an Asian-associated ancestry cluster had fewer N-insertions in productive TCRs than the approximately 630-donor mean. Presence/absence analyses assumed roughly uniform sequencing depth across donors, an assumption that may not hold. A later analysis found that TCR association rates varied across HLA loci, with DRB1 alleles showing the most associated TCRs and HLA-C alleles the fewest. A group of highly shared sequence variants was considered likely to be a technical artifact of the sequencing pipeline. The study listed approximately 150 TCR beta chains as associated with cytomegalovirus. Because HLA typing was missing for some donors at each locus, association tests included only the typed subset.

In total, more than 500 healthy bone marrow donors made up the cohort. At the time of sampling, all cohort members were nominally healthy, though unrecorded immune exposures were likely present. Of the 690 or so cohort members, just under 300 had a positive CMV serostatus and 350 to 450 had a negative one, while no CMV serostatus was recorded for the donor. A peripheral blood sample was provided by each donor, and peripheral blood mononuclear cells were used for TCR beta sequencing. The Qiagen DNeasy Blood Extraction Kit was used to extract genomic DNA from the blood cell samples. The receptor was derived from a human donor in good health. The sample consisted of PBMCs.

The CDR3 loop reads CAWSRRQGDGYTF. The DNA reads as follows: TGTGCCTGGAGTAGGAGACAGGGTGACGGCTACACCTTC. Recombination linked TRBV30 to TRBJ1-2; the central 7 bases match TRBD1. The CDR3 covers 13 residues, taking in both the cysteine and the phenylalanine. The CDR3 DNA has 39 bases and is translated from base 1. Germline trimming: 2 bases from V, 8 bases from J; junction bases outside gene matches: 8. Reading the germline V gene (reference sequence) gives CDR1 GTSNPN and CDR2 SVGIG.